These T cell receptor beta chains were read from a single sample in a study of blood T cell repertoires in COVID-19. The assay was immunoSEQ multiplex PCR, and TCRdb's table has in-frame clones only and misses some. Here the sample spans around 330,000 clones, about 91% being singletons. The specimen sequenced was peripheral blood. Every receptor here comes from a woman in her 30s with COVID-19, enrolled during active disease. Each CDR3 is given with its conserved first and last residue. The D gene is left open where the match is weak.

V: TRBV6-2/TRBV6-3
D: -
J: TRBJ2-1
CDR3: CASSSDGFSRDEQFF

V: TRBV6-5
D: TRBD1
J: TRBJ1-1
CDR3: CASRALQGANTEAFF

V: TRBV7-2
D: -
J: TRBJ1-1
CDR3: CATRTNLNTEAFF

V: TRBV19
D: TRBD1
J: TRBJ1-4
CDR3: CASTPTGDGEKLFF

V: TRBV7-9
D: TRBD1
J: TRBJ2-3
CDR3: CASSRTGDTDTQYF

V: TRBV9
D: TRBD1
J: TRBJ2-4
CDR3: CASSRTGVDIQYF

V: TRBV7-9
D: -
J: TRBJ2-7
CDR3: CASSLAAGYEQYF

V: TRBV7-9
D: -
J: TRBJ1-1
CDR3: CASSLTAHEGFEAFF

V: TRBV7-8
D: -
J: TRBJ1-2
CDR3: CASSLGGFYTF

V: TRBV29-1
D: -
J: TRBJ2-7
CDR3: CSVTGSRTYEQYF

V: TRBV7-9
D: -
J: TRBJ1-2
CDR3: CASSPDQTGLVNGYTF

V: TRBV5-6
D: -
J: TRBJ2-1
CDR3: CASSFLGATSNNEQFF

V: TRBV2
D: TRBD1
J: TRBJ1-2
CDR3: CASSEETGFAYGYTF

V: TRBV6-5
D: TRBD1
J: TRBJ2-2
CDR3: CASRGQINTGELFF

V: TRBV7-8
D: -
J: TRBJ1-1
CDR3: CASSLAPRDTEAFF

V: TRBV12-3/TRBV12-4
D: -
J: TRBJ1-1
CDR3: CASSPYRRTEAFF

V: TRBV11-3
D: -
J: TRBJ2-7
CDR3: CASREGGSAYEQYF

V: TRBV19
D: -
J: TRBJ2-2
CDR3: CASSRPTGRKAGELFF

V: TRBV7-9
D: TRBD2
J: TRBJ2-3
CDR3: CASALAGGPGDTQYF

V: TRBV5-1
D: -
J: TRBJ2-7
CDR3: CASSLGQSSYEQYF

V: TRBV10-3
D: TRBD2
J: TRBJ2-3
CDR3: CAISMFTPGLAGGTDTQYF

V: TRBV6-5
D: TRBD2
J: TRBJ2-7
CDR3: CASSYGLRGGLVEQYF

V: TRBV5-1
D: -
J: TRBJ2-7
CDR3: CASSLRLGAAYEQYF

V: TRBV9
D: TRBD2
J: TRBJ2-1
CDR3: CASSDRDYSYNEQFF